The T cell receptor (beta chain) described here comes from a study of blood T cell repertoires in COVID-19. Looking at the study overall: The analysed material was cDNA or gDNA that came from T cells, B-cell-depleted T cells, or PBMCs.

The table came from immunoSEQ multiplex PCR; TCRdb's copy has only in-frame clones and leaves some out. The table lists roughly 670,000 clones, 80% to 90% of them singletons. The V and J ends lost 0 bases and 2 bases, in that order; junction bases with no gene match: 3. The CDR3 consists of 15 residues. Germline CDR1 reads SGHRS; CDR2 reads YFSETQ. This clone came up once. The same CDR3 arises from other DNA sequences in this sample as well. Material for sequencing was peripheral blood. This receptor was identified in a woman between 18 and 30 years old with acute or convalescent COVID-19. The chain uses TRBV5-1 and TRBJ2-7; 9 positions match TRBD1. CDR3 sequence reads: CASSLVGQGPYEQYF. The CDR3 DNA reads as TGCGCCAGCAGCTTGGTGGGACAGGGACCCTACGAGCAGTACTTC.